The rows below give T cell receptor beta chains drawn from one sample of a study of OX40 agonist ivuxolimab in advanced cancers. Produced via immunoSEQ multiplex PCR; TCRdb's table is partial and in-frame only. The profile shows 10,000 to 13,000 clones, 75% to 80% of them singletons. The sample consisted of CD4+ or CD8+ T cells sorted from blood, taken in a trial of the OX40 agonist ivuxolimab. These receptors all stem from an adult with an advanced solid tumor such as melanoma, head and neck, liver or kidney cancer. The CDR3 runs from the conserved cysteine through the conserved F or W. Fields, in order: J gene, clone size, D gene, V gene, CDR3 protein, CDR3 DNA. A D gene is named only where the DNA matches it firmly. A clone size is listed for some rows: how often the clone was seen (once, few, many), or a class if it is expanded.

>TRBJ2-3|NA|NA|TRBV5-1
CASSFFRPGGPDTQYF
TGCGCCAGCAGCTTCTTCAGGCCCGGGGGGCCAGATACGCAGTATTTT
>TRBJ1-1|NA|NA|TRBV7-6
CASREAPMGEAFF
TGTGCCAGCAGGGAAGCACCTATGGGCGAAGCTTTCTTT
>TRBJ1-1|NA|TRBD1|TRBV5-1
CASSLGGQKNTEAFF
TGCGCCAGCAGCTTGGGGGGACAGAAGAACACTGAAGCTTTCTTT
>TRBJ2-3|NA|TRBD2|TRBV9
CASSPQAGGPTFPDTQYF
TGTGCCAGCAGCCCGCAAGCGGGAGGGCCAACGTTTCCAGATACGCAGTATTTT
>TRBJ2-1|NA|TRBD1|TRBV9
CASSVWDRGSYNEQFF
TGTGCCAGCAGCGTATGGGACAGGGGCTCCTACAATGAGCAGTTCTTC
>TRBJ1-1|NA|NA|TRBV5-1
CASSLYGMNTEAFF
TGCGCCAGCAGCTTGTATGGCATGAACACTGAAGCTTTCTTT
>TRBJ2-3|few|NA|TRBV5-8
CASSKGRGTDTQYF
TGTGCCAGCAGCAAAGGTAGAGGCACAGATACGCAGTATTTT
>TRBJ2-1|NA|NA|TRBV27
CASSLVKYSYNEQFF
TGTGCCAGCAGTTTGGTTAAGTACTCCTACAATGAGCAGTTCTTC
>TRBJ2-3|NA|NA|TRBV2
CASFGVAREDSTDTQYF
TGTGCCAGCTTTGGGGTAGCCAGGGAGGATTCCACAGATACGCAGTATTTT
>TRBJ2-7|NA|NA|TRBV4-1
CASSQFDVGSSYEQYF
TGCGCCAGCAGCCAATTCGACGTCGGTTCCTCCTACGAGCAGTACTTC
>TRBJ2-1|NA|NA|TRBV9
CASSVYPGEVLGEQFF
TGTGCCAGCAGCGTGTATCCGGGAGAAGTATTGGGTGAGCAGTTCTTC
>TRBJ2-5|NA|TRBD1|TRBV5-1
CASSSRGPQETQYF
TGCGCCAGCAGCTCCAGGGGGCCCCAAGAGACCCAGTACTTC
>TRBJ2-5|NA|TRBD2|TRBV14
CASSQQGGGGETQYF
TGTGCCAGCAGCCAACAGGGCGGCGGGGGAGAGACCCAGTACTTC
>TRBJ2-5|NA|NA|TRBV29-1
CSVADPYQETQYF
TGCAGCGTTGCGGACCCCTATCAAGAGACCCAGTACTTC
>TRBJ1-1|NA|TRBD1|TRBV5-6
CASSPSDRASTEAFF
TGTGCCAGCAGCCCCTCGGACAGGGCCAGTACTGAAGCTTTCTTT
>TRBJ2-7|NA|NA|TRBV28
CASSLYEQYF
TGTGCCAGCAGTTTATACGAGCAGTACTTC
>TRBJ1-1|NA|NA|TRBV19
CASSITGYRNTEAFF
TGTGCCAGTAGTATAACCGGATACAGAAACACTGAAGCTTTCTTT
>TRBJ2-7|NA|TRBD1|TRBV4-2
CASSQATGGRGYEQYF
TGTGCCAGCAGCCAAGCCACAGGGGGCAGGGGCTACGAGCAGTACTTC
>TRBJ2-2|NA|NA|TRBV10-2
CASSEQGIVTPSTGELFF
TGCGCCAGCAGTGAGCAGGGGATCGTCACTCCGAGCACCGGGGAGCTGTTTTTT
>TRBJ2-1|NA|NA|TRBV9
CASSVSGEQFF
TGTGCCAGCAGCGTCTCAGGTGAGCAGTTCTTC
>TRBJ2-3|NA|NA|TRBV21-1
CASSLKDRGRFYPDTQYF
TGTGCCAGCAGCTTAAAGGACAGGGGGCGTTTCTACCCAGATACGCAGTATTTT
>TRBJ2-2|NA|NA|TRBV28
CASSLTGSTGELFF
TGTGCCAGCAGTTTAACTGGGTCCACCGGGGAGCTGTTTTTT
>TRBJ1-2|NA|NA|TRBV27
CASSATGPSYGYTF
TGTGCCAGCAGTGCGACAGGCCCGAGCTATGGCTACACCTTC
>TRBJ2-5|NA|TRBD2|TRBV7-6
CASSPSRLAEETQYF
TGTGCCAGCAGCCCATCTCGACTAGCGGAAGAGACCCAGTACTTC
>TRBJ2-7|NA|NA|TRBV6-1
CASSEIGYEQYF
TGTGCCAGCAGTGAAATCGGGTACGAGCAGTACTTC
>TRBJ2-1|NA|TRBD2|TRBV27
CASSESSGSLFNEQFF
TGTGCCAGCAGTGAGTCTAGCGGGAGTCTGTTTAATGAGCAGTTCTTC
>TRBJ2-2|NA|NA|TRBV30
CAWSAGLTGELFF
TGTGCCTGGAGTGCGGGACTCACCGGGGAGCTGTTTTTT
>TRBJ2-1|once|NA|TRBV5-6
CASSLPRRDFYNEQFF
TGTGCCAGCAGCTTGCCTAGGAGGGACTTCTACAATGAGCAGTTCTTC
>TRBJ1-2|NA|TRBD1|TRBV5-5
CASSWDSTLYGYTF
TGTGCCAGCAGCTGGGACAGCACCCTCTATGGCTACACCTTC
>TRBJ1-1|once|TRBD1|TRBV4-1
CASSQGGQVVEAFF
TGCGCCAGCAGCCAAGGGGGACAGGTGGTTGAAGCTTTCTTT
>TRBJ2-1|NA|NA|TRBV7-9
CASSFGRPTYNEQFF
TGTGCCAGCAGCTTTGGCAGACCGACCTACAATGAGCAGTTCTTC
>TRBJ1-5|NA|NA|TRBV2
CASSSFLRRGDQPQHF
TGTGCCAGCAGCTCTTTTCTACGACGGGGGGATCAGCCCCAGCATTTT
>TRBJ2-7|NA|NA|TRBV19
CASSTRMEGSEQYF
TGTGCCAGTAGTACGCGCATGGAGGGATCCGAGCAGTACTTC
>TRBJ2-7|NA|NA|TRBV5-1
CASSLIRETGNEQYF
TGCGCCAGCAGCTTGATCCGGGAGACGGGTAACGAGCAGTACTTC
>TRBJ2-7|NA|TRBD1|TRBV27
CASSPSKGQASYEQYF
TGTGCCAGCAGCCCCTCTAAGGGACAGGCCAGCTACGAGCAGTACTTC
>TRBJ2-1|NA|TRBD2|TRBV6-5
CASRTSGPVEQFF
TGTGCCAGCAGGACTAGCGGGCCCGTCGAGCAGTTCTTC
>TRBJ2-7|once|NA|TRBV27
CASSAVSPAYEQYF
TGTGCCAGCAGTGCGGTTAGCCCGGCCTACGAGCAGTACTTC
>TRBJ1-2|NA|NA|TRBV29-1
CSVNALQGYNF
TGCAGCGTTAACGCCTTACAGGGTTATAACTTC
>TRBJ2-1|NA|NA|TRBV11-2
CASSLYSSEQFF
TGTGCCAGCAGCCTCTATAGCAGTGAGCAGTTCTTC
>TRBJ2-5|NA|NA|TRBV11-2
CASSLGPSVQETQYF
TGTGCCAGCAGCTTAGGGCCTAGCGTCCAAGAGACCCAGTACTTC
>TRBJ2-7|once|NA|TRBV6-5
CASSYVAGASEQYF
TGTGCCAGCAGTTACGTGGCAGGGGCCTCCGAGCAGTACTTC
>TRBJ2-2|NA|TRBD1|TRBV16
CASSRGTGINTGELFF
TGTGCCAGCAGCCGCGGGACAGGGATTAACACCGGGGAGCTGTTTTTT
>TRBJ2-1|NA|TRBD1|TRBV15
CATRSGTDLYNEQFF
TGTGCCACCAGATCCGGGACAGACCTTTACAATGAGCAGTTCTTC
>TRBJ2-1|NA|TRBD2|TRBV5-4
CASSGAGASGYNEQFF
TGTGCCAGCAGCGGAGCCGGGGCTAGCGGGTACAATGAGCAGTTCTTC
>TRBJ1-2|few|TRBD1|TRBV9
CASSGTGMGYTF
TGTGCCAGCAGCGGGACAGGGATGGGCTACACCTTC
>TRBJ2-1|few|NA|TRBV28
CASSLSRNEQFF
TGTGCCAGCAGTTTGAGTCGGAATGAGCAGTTCTTC
>TRBJ2-7|NA|TRBD2|TRBV7-9
CASSSTLAGAPSYEQYF
TGTGCCAGCAGCTCCACCCTAGCGGGAGCCCCCTCCTACGAGCAGTACTTC
>TRBJ2-1|once|TRBD2|TRBV13
CASSPSSVAGNNEQFF
TGTGCCAGCAGCCCATCCTCAGTAGCGGGAAACAATGAGCAGTTCTTC
>TRBJ2-7|few|NA|TRBV5-4
CASSLAGGEQYF
TGTGCCAGCAGCTTGGCCGGCGGGGAGCAGTACTTC
>TRBJ2-7|NA|NA|TRBV7-6
CASSLAWYEQYF
TGTGCCAGCAGCTTAGCGTGGTACGAGCAGTACTTC
>TRBJ2-1|NA|NA|TRBV30
CAWSAQLKNEQFF
TGTGCCTGGAGTGCCCAACTTAAGAATGAGCAGTTCTTC
>TRBJ2-7|once|NA|TRBV4-1
CASSQDRTYEQYF
TGCGCCAGCAGCCAAGATCGCACCTACGAGCAGTACTTC
>TRBJ2-7|once|TRBD1|TRBV28
CASSSGTGNYEQYF
TGTGCCAGCAGTTCCGGGACAGGGAACTACGAGCAGTACTTC
>TRBJ2-7|NA|TRBD1|TRBV7-7
CASSLAWGQKYEQYF
TGTGCTAGCAGCCTAGCATGGGGACAGAAATACGAGCAGTACTTC